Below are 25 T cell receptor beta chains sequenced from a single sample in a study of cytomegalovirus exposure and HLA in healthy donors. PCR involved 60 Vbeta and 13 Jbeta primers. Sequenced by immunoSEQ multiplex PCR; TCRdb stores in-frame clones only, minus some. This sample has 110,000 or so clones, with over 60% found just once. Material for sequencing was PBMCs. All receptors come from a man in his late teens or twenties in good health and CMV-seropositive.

This chain's CDR3 is CASSISTGGTEAFF. CDR3 in DNA: TGTGCCAGTAGTATCTCGACAGGGGGCACTGAAGCTTTCTTT. This chain links TRBV19 with TRBJ1-1; 9 nucleotides match TRBD1. CDR1 and CDR2 from the germline V gene are LNHDA and SQIVND (reference sequence). Trimming cost V 3 bases and J 4 bases; bases outside gene matches: 3. This CDR3 is built from 14 residues.

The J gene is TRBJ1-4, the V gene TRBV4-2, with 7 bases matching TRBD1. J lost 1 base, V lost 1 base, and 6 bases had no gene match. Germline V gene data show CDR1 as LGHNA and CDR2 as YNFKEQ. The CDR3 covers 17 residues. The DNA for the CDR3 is TGTGCCAGCAGCCAAGGGGCGGCAGGGGGAACTAATGAAAAACTGTTTTTT. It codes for CASSQGAAGGTNEKLFF.

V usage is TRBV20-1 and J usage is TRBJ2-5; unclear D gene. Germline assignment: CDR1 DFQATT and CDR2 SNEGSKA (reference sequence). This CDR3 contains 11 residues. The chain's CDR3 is CSTSPGETQYF. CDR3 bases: TGCAGCACCTCACCCGGGGAGACCCAGTACTTC.

The CDR3 loop is CASSLRLAGGDTQYF. CDR3 nucleotides: TGTGCCAGCAGCTTGAGACTAGCGGGGGGGGATACGCAGTATTTT. The J gene is TRBJ2-3, the V gene TRBV5-4; 14 bases are shared with TRBD2. This CDR3 has 15 residues. Germline V gene data show CDR1 as SGHNT and CDR2 as YYREEE (reference sequence). Trimming cost V 1 base and J 6 bases; bases outside gene matches: 1.

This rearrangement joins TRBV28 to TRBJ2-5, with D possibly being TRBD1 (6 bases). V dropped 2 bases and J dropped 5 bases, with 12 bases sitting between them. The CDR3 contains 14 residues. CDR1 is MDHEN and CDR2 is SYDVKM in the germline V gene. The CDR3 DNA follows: TGTGCCAGCAGTTTAACAGGGAGAGGGGAGACCCAGTACTTC. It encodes CASSLTGRGETQYF.

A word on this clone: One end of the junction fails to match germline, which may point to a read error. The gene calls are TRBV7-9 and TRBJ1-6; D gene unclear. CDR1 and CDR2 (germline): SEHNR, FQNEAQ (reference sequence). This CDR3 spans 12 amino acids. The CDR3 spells CSSSPTDSPLHF. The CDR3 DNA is TGTTCCAGCAGCCCTACAGATTCACCCCTCCACTTT. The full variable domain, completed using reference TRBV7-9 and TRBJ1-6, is DTGVSQNPRHKITKRGQNVTFRCDPISEHNRLYWYRQTLGQGPEFLTYFQNEAQLEKSRLLSDRFSAERPKGSFSTLEIQRTEQGDSAMYLCSSSPTDSPLHFGNGTRLTVT.

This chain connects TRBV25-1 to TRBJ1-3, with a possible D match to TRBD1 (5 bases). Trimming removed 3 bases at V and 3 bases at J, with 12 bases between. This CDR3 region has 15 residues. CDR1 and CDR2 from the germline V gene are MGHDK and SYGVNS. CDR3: CASSDGGGIGNTIYF. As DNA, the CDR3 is TGTGCCAGCAGTGATGGGGGGGGAATTGGAAACACCATATATTTT.

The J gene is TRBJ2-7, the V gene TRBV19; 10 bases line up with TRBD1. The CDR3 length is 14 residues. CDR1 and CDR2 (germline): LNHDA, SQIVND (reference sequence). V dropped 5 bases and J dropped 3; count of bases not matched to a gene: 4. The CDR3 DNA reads TGTGCCAGTAGTGACAGGGGGCCTCGCTACGAGCAGTACGTC. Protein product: CASSDRGPRYEQYV.

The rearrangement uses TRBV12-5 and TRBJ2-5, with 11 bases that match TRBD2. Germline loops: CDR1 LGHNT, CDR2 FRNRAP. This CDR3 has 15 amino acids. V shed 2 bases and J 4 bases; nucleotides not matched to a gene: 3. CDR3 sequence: CASGLTSGGTETQYF. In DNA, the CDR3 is TGTGCTAGTGGTTTGACTAGCGGGGGCACAGAGACCCAGTACTTC. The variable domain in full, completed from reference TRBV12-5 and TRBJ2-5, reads DARVTQTPRHKVTEMGQEVTMRCQPILGHNTVFWYRQTMMQGLELLAYFRNRAPLDDSGMPKDRFSAEMPDATLATLKIQPSEPRDSAVYFCASGLTSGGTETQYFGPGTRLLVL.

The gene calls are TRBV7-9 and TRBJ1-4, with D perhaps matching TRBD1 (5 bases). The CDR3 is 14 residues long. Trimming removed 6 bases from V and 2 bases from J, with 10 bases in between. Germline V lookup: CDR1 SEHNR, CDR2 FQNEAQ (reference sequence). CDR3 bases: TGTGCCAGCAGTCGGGGGACGACTAATGAAAAACTGTTTTTT. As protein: CASSRGTTNEKLFF.

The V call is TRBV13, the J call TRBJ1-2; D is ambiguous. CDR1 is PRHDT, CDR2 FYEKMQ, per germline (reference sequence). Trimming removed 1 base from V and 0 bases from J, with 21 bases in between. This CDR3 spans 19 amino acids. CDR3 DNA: TGTGCCAGCAGCTTAGTGGGGAGAGGCTTACAGTCCCCTAACTATGGCTACACCTTC. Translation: CASSLVGRGLQSPNYGYTF.

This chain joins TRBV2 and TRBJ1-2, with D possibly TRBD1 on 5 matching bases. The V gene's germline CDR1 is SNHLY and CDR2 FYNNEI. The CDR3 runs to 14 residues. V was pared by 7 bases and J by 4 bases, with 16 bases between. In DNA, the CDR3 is TGTGCCAGCACCCCCTGGGGCACCTCCTATGGCTACACCTTC. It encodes CASTPWGTSYGYTF.

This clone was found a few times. The CDR3 sequence: CASSYRTGSETQYF. The CDR3 DNA reads as TGTGCCAGCAGTTACCGGACAGGGTCAGAGACCCAGTACTTC. The rearrangement joins TRBV6-6 to TRBJ2-5, with 8 positions matching TRBD1. After removal of 2 bases from V and 4 bases from J, the junction contained 3 bases not matched to a gene. The germline gives CDR1 MNHNY, CDR2 SVGAGI (reference sequence). This CDR3 is 14 amino acids long.

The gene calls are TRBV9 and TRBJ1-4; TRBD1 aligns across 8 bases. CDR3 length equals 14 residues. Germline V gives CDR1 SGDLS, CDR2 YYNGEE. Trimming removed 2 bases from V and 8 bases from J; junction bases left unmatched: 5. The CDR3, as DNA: TGTGCCAGCAGCGTTGGACAGGGTGAAGAAAAACTGTTTTTT. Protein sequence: CASSVGQGEEKLFF.

The CDR3 DNA is TGTGCCAGCAGCTTGGAAGGGACAGGGTACTACAATGAGCAGTTCTTC. Translating it yields CASSLEGTGYYNEQFF. The genes are TRBV5-6 and TRBJ2-1, with TRBD1 matching over 9 bases. The V gene's germline CDR1 is SGHDT and CDR2 YYEEEE. CDR3 length equals 16 residues. J lost 3 bases, V lost 0 bases, and 4 bases had no gene match.

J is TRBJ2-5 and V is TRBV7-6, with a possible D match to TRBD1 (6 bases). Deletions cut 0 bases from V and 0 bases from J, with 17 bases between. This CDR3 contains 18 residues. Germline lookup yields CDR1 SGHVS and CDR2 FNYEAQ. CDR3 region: CASSLANRVDSYQETQYF. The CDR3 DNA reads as TGTGCCAGCAGCTTAGCCAATCGGGTGGACAGTTACCAAGAGACCCAGTACTTC.

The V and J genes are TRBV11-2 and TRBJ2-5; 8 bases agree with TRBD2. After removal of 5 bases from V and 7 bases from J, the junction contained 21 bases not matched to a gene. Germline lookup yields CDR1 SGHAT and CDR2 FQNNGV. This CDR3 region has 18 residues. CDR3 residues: CASSEGVGSGAIRPTQYF. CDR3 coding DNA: TGTGCCAGCAGCGAAGGCGTCGGTAGCGGGGCCATCAGACCGACCCAGTACTTC.

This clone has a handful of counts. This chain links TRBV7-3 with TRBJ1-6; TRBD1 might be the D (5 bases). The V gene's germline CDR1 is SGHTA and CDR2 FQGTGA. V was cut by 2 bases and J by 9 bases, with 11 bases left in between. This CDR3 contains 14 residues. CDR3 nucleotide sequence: TGTGCCAGCAGCTTACTCCCGGGGGGTTCACCCCTCCACTTT. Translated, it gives CASSLLPGGSPLHF.

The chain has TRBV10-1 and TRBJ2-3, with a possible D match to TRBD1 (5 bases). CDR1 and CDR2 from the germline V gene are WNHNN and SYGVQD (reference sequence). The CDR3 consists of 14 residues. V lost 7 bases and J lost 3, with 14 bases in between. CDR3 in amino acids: CASKGSIQTDTQYF. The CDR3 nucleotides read TGCGCCAGCAAGGGGTCCATTCAGACAGATACGCAGTATTTT.

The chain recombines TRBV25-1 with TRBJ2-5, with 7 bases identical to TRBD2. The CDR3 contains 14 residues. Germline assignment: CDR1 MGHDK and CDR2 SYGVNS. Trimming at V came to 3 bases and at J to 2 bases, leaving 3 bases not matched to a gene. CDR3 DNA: TGTGCCAGCAGTGACGTCGGGGGGCAAGAGACCCAGTACTTC. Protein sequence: CASSDVGGQETQYF.

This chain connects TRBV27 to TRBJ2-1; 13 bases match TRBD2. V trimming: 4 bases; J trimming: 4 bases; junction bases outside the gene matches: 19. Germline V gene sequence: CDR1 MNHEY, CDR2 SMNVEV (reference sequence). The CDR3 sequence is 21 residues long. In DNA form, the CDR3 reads TGTGCCAGCAGTTCATCCCGCGGGGTACTAGCGGGGGGGCCATTATACAATGAGCAGTTCTTC. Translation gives CASSSSRGVLAGGPLYNEQFF.

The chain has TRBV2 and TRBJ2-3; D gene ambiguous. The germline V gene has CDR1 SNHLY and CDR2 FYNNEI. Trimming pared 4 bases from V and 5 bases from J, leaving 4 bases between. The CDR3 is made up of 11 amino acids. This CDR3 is CASSAKDTQYF. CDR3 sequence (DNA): TGTGCCAGCAGTGCTAAAGATACGCAGTATTTT.

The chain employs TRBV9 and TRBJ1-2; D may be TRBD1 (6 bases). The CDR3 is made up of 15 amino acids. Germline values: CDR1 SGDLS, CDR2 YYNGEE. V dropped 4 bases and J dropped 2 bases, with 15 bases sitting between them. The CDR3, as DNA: TGTGCCAGCAGCACCCACCAGGGGACAAACTATGGCTACACCTTC. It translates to CASSTHQGTNYGYTF. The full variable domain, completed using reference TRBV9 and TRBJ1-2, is DSGVTQTPKHLITATGQRVTLRCSPRSGDLSVYWYQQSLDQGLQFLIQYYNGEERAKGNILERFSAQQFPDLHSELNLSSLELGDSALYFCASSTHQGTNYGYTFGSGTRLTVV.

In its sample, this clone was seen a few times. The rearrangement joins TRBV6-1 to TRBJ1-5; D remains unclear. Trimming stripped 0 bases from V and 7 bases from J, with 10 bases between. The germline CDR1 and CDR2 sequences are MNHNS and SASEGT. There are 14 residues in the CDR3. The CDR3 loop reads CASSEAPGGQPQHF. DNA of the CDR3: TGTGCCAGCAGTGAAGCACCAGGTGGGCAGCCCCAGCATTTT.

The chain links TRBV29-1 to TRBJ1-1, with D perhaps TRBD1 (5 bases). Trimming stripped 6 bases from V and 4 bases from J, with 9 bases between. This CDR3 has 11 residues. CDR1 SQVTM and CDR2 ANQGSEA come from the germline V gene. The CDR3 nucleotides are TGCAGCGTGGGGGGTGGCACTGAAGCTTTCTTT. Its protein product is CSVGGGTEAFF.